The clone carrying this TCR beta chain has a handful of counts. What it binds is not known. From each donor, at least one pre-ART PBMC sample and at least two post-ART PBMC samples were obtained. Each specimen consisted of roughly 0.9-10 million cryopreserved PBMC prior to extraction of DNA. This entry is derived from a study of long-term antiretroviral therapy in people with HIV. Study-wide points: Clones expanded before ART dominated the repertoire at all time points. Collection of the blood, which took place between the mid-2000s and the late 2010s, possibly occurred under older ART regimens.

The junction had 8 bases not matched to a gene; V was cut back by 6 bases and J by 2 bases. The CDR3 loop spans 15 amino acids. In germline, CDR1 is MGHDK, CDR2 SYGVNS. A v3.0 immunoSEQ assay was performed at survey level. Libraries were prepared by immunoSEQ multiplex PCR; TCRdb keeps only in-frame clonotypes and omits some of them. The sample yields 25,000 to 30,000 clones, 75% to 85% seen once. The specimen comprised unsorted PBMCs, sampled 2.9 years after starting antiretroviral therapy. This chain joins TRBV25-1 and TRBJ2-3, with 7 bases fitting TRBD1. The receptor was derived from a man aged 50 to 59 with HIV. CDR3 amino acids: CASSYRDSATDTQYF. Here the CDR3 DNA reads TGTGCCAGCAGCTACCGGGACAGCGCCACAGATACGCAGTATTTT. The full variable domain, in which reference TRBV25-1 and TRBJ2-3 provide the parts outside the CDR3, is EADIYQTPRYLVIGTGKKITLECSQTMGHDKMYWYQQDPGMELHLIHYSYGVNSTEKGDLSSESTVSRIRTEHFPLTLESARPSHTSQYLCASSYRDSATDTQYFGPGTRLTVL.